The 9 T cell receptor beta chains presented below share a single source sample, sequenced in a study of blood T cell repertoires in COVID-19 (dated by TCRdb to 2018 to 2021). Library construction relied on the immunoSEQ multiplex PCR assay. TCRdb limited this immuneACCESS table to in-frame rearrangements with V and J called. A share of clones is missing; checked studies link under half to unresolved V genes, and the rest is unexplained. Here the sample has about 260,000 clones; about nine tenths occur a single time. Around 1.5% of the sample comes from the top ten. The sample comprised peripheral blood. These receptors were collected from a woman aged 40 to 49 who had recovered from COVID-19.

The chain recombines TRBV15 with TRBJ2-1; tentatively, D is TRBD1 (6 bases). Germline CDR1 is LNHNV and CDR2 is YYDKDF (reference sequence). This CDR3 has 17 residues. V was shortened by 1 base and J by 4 bases, with 17 bases between the two germline ends. Here the CDR3 DNA reads TGTGCCACCAGCAGAGCCTCGGTCTACAGGGATTACAATGAGCAGTTCTTC. Translating gives CATSRASVYRDYNEQFF.

The chain is built from TRBV18 and TRBJ2-7; 8 bases fit TRBD1. The CDR3 is made up of 14 amino acids. Germline V gives CDR1 KGHSH, CDR2 LQKENI. V dropped 6 bases and J dropped 8; count of bases not matched to a gene: 12. The CDR3 region is CASSLAGQDMQQYF. As DNA, the CDR3 is TGTGCCAGCTCCCTCGCGGGACAGGATATGCAGCAGTACTTC. Combining the CDR3 with reference TRBV18 and TRBJ2-7 gives the whole variable domain NAGVMQNPRHLVRRRGQEARLRCSPMKGHSHVYWYRQLPEEGLKFMVYLQKENIIDESGMPKERFSAEFPKEGPSILRIQQVVRGDSAAYFCASSLAGQDMQQYFGPGTRLTVT.

This clone has more than one count but fewer than ten. The chain recombines TRBV19 with TRBJ1-6; 8 bases are shared with TRBD1. V dropped 1 base and J dropped 9; count of bases not matched to a gene: 11. The germline CDR1 and CDR2 sequences are LNHDA and SQIVND (reference sequence). The CDR3 has 17 amino acids. Written as DNA, the CDR3 is TGTGCCAGTAGTATAGCCTGGACAGGGCCAGACGGTTCACCCCTCCACTTT. Amino acid sequence: CASSIAWTGPDGSPLHF.

The gene calls are TRBV5-6 and TRBJ1-4, with TRBD1 as a possible D gene (6 bases). The V and J ends lost 2 bases and 4 bases respectively, with 21 bases between them. The CDR3 loop spans 18 amino acids. Germline CDR1 is SGHDT and CDR2 is YYEEEE. This CDR3 is CASSLLVAGAPYNEKLFF. The CDR3 nucleotides read TGTGCCAGCAGCTTACTGGTGGCAGGGGCTCCCTATAATGAAAAACTGTTTTTT.

A few counts support this clone. J is TRBJ1-2 and V is TRBV25-1, with D uncertain. Germline values: CDR1 MGHDK, CDR2 SYGVNS. This CDR3 spans 13 amino acids. The V end was cut by 3 bases, the J end by 0 bases, with 5 bases between. The DNA for the CDR3 is TGTGCCAGCAGTGATACGGCTAACTATGGCTACACCTTC. It encodes CASSDTANYGYTF.

This chain uses TRBV20-1 with TRBJ1-2, with TRBD1 matching over 9 bases. Germline values: CDR1 DFQATT, CDR2 SNEGSKA (reference sequence). The CDR3 is made up of 15 amino acids. V was clipped by 3 bases and J by 4 bases; unmatched bases: 9. The CDR3 bases are TGCAGTGCTAGTCTCCCGGGACAGGGATTCTATGGCTACACCTTC. Residues: CSASLPGQGFYGYTF.

The chain recombines TRBV12-5 with TRBJ2-2; D unclear. Germline-derived CDR1 and CDR2 are LGHNT and FRNRAP. The CDR3 is made up of 13 amino acids. Trimming left V 5 bases short and J 3 bases short, with 7 bases between. The CDR3 loop is CASGREYTGELFF. CDR3 DNA sequence: TGTGCTAGTGGTCGAGAATACACCGGGGAGCTGTTTTTT.

CDR3 nucleotide sequence: TGTGCCAGCAGCTTCGGTGGTCGTTCACCCCTCCACTTT. Amino acids: CASSFGGRSPLHF. This chain connects TRBV5-6 to TRBJ1-6; no firm D call. The CDR3 covers 13 residues. Germline V gene data show CDR1 as SGHDT and CDR2 as YYEEEE. Trimming took off 2 bases at V and 9 bases at J, with 9 bases between the two ends.

The rearrangement uses TRBV11-2 and TRBJ2-3; D gene unclear. The CDR3 loop spans 14 amino acids. The V gene's germline CDR1 is SGHAT and CDR2 FQNNGV. V shed 3 bases and J shed 2 bases, with 9 bases lying between them. The CDR3 spells CASSFRRSTDTQYF. DNA for the CDR3: TGTGCCAGCAGCTTTCGGCGGTCCACAGATACGCAGTATTTT.